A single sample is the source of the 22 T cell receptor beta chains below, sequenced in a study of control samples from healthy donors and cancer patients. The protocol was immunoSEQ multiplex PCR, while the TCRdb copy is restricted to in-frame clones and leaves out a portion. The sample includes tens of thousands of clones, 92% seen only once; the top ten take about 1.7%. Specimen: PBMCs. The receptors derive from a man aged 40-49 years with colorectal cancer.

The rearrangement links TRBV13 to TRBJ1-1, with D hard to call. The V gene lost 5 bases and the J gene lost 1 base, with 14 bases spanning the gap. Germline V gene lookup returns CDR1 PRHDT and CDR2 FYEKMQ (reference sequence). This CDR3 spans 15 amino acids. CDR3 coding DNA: TGTGCCAGCAGCCACGTTGGCTTGGGGAACACTGAAGCTTTCTTT. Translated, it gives CASSHVGLGNTEAFF.

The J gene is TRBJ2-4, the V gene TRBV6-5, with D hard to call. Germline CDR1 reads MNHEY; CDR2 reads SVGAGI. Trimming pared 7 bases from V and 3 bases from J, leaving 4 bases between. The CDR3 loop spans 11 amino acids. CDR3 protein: CASIGKNIQYF. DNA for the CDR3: TGTGCCAGCATAGGCAAAAACATTCAGTACTTC.

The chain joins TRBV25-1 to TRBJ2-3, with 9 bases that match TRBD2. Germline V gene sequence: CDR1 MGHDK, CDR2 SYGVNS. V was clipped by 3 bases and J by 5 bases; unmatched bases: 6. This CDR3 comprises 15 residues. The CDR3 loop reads CASSEISGGVDTQYF. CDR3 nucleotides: TGTGCCAGCAGTGAGATTAGCGGGGGTGTAGATACGCAGTATTTT. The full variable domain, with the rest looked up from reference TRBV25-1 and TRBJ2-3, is EADIYQTPRYLVIGTGKKITLECSQTMGHDKMYWYQQDPGMELHLIHYSYGVNSTEKGDLSSESTVSRIRTEHFPLTLESARPSHTSQYLCASSEISGGVDTQYFGPGTRLTVL.

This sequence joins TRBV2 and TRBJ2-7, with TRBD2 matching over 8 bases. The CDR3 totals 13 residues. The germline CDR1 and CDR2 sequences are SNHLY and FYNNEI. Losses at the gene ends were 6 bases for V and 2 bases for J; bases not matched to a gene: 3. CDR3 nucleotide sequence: TGTGCCAGCAGACTAGCGGCCACCTACGAGCAGTACTTC. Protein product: CASRLAATYEQYF.

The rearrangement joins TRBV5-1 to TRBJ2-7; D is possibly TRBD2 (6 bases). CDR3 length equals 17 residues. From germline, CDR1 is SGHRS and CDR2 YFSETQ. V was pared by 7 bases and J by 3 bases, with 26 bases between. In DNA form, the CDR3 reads TGCGCCAGCGGTGATCCGGGGCTCGGGCGGGGAGGCTACGAGCAGTACTTC. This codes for CASGDPGLGRGGYEQYF.

The CDR3 DNA follows: TGCGCCAGCAGCTTGGAGGGCAGACAAGCTTTCTTT. Protein sequence: CASSLEGRQAFF. V usage is TRBV5-1 and J usage is TRBJ1-1, with unresolved D. V lost 0 bases and J lost 9, with 9 bases in between. The CDR3 has 12 amino acids. CDR1 and CDR2 (germline): SGHRS, YFSETQ.

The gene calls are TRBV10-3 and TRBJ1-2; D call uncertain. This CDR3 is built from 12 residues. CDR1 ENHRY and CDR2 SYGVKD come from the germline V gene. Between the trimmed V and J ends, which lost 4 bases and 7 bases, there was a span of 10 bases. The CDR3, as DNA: TGTGCCATCAGTGTGGGAGCGGCTGGCTACACCTTC. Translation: CAISVGAAGYTF.

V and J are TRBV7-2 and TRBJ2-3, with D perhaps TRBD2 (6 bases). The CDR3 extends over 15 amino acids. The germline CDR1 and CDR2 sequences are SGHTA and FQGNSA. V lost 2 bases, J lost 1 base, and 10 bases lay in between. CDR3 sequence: CASSLYGGRTDTQYF. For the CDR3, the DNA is TGTGCCAGCAGCTTATACGGGGGACGCACAGATACGCAGTATTTT.

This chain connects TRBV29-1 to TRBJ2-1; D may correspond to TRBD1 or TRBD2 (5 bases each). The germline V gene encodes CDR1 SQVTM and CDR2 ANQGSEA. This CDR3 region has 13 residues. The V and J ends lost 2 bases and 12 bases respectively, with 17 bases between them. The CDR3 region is CSVERGPAQTQFF. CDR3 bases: TGCAGCGTTGAAAGGGGACCCGCACAGACGCAGTTCTTC.

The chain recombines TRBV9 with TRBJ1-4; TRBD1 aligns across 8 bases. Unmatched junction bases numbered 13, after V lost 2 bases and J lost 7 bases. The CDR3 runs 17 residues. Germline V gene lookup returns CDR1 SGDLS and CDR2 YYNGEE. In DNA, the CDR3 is TGTGCCAGCAGCGTTAGTGGACAGGGTCTCGGAAGTGAAAAACTGTTTTTT. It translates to CASSVSGQGLGSEKLFF.

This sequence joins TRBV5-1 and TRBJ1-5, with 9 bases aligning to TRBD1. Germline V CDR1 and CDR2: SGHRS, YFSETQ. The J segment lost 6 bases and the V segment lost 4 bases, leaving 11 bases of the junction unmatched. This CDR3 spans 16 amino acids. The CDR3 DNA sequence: TGCGCCAGCAGCGAGGCGGGGACAGGGCTCAGTCAGCCCCAGCATTTT. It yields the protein CASSEAGTGLSQPQHF.

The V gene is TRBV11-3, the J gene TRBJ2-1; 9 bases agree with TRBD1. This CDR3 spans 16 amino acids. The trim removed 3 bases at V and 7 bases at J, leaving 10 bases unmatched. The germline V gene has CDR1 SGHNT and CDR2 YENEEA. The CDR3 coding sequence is TGTGCCAGCAGCTTGGCGGGACAGGGACCTCAAAATGAGCAGTTCTTC. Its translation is CASSLAGQGPQNEQFF.

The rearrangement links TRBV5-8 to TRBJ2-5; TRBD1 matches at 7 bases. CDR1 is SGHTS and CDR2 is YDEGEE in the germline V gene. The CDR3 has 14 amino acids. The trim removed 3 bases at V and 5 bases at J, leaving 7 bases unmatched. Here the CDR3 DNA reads TGTGCCAGCAGCTCGGGACAGCTCGGTGAGACCCAGTACTTC. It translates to CASSSGQLGETQYF.

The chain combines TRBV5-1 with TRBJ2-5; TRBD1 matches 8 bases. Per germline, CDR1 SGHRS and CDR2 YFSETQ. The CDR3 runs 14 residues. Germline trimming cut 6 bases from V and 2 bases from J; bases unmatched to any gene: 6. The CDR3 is CASMRQGPQETQYF. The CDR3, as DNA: TGCGCCAGCATGCGACAGGGGCCACAAGAGACCCAGTACTTC.

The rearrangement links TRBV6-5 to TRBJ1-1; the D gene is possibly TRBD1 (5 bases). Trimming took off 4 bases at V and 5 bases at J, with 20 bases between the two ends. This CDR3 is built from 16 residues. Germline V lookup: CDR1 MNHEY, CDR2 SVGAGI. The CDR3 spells CASSLIPTAGRTEAFF. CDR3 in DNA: TGTGCCAGCAGTTTGATCCCGACAGCTGGGAGGACTGAAGCTTTCTTT.

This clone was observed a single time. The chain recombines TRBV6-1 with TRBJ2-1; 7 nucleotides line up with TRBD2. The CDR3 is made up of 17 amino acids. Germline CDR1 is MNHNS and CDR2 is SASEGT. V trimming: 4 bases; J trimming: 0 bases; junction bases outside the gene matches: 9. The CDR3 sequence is CASSVGGGFSSYNEQFF. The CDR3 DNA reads TGTGCCAGCAGTGTTGGGGGAGGGTTCAGCTCCTACAATGAGCAGTTCTTC.

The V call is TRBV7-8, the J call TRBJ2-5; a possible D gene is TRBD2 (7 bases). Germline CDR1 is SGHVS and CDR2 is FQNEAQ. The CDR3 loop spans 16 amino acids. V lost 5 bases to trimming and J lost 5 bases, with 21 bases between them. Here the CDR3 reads CASSPGGTGAGETQYF. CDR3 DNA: TGTGCCAGCAGCCCGGGAGGAACGGGGGCTGGCGAGACCCAGTACTTC.

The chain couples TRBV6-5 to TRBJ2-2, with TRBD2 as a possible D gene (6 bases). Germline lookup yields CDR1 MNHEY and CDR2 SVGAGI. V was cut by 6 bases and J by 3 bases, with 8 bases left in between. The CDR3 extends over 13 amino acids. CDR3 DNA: TGTGCCAGCAGAGGAGGGGACACCGGGGAGCTGTTTTTT. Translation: CASRGGDTGELFF.

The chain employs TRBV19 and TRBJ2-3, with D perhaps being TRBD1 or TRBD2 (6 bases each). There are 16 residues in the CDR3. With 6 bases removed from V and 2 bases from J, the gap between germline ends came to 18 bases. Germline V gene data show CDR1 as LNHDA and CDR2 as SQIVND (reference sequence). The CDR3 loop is CASREWGARNTDTQYF. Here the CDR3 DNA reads TGTGCCAGTAGGGAGTGGGGGGCGCGGAACACAGATACGCAGTATTTT.

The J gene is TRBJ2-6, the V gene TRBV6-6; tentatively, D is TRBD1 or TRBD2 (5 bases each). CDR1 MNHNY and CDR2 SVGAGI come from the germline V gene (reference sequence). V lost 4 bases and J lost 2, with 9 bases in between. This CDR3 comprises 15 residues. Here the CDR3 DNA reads TGTGCCAGCAGTTCCGGGACCACTGGGGCCAACGTCCTGACTTTC. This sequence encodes CASSSGTTGANVLTF.

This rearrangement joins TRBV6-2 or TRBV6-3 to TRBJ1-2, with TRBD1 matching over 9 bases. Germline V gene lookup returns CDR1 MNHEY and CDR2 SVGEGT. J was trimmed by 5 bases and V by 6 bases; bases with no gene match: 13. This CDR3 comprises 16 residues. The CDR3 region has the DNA TGTGCCAGCAGCCCTTATAGTACAGGGGGCGCTTATGGCTACACCTTC. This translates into CASSPYSTGGAYGYTF.

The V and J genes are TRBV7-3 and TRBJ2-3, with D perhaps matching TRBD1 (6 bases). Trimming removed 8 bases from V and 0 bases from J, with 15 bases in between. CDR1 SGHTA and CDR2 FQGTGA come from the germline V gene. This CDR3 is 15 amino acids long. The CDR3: CASAYSGQSTDTQYF. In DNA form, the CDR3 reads TGTGCCAGCGCTTACTCCGGACAGAGCACAGATACGCAGTATTTT.